These 25 T cell receptor beta chains were sequenced from one sample in a study of blood T cell repertoires in COVID-19. TCRdb keeps only in-frame clones here, not all; method: immunoSEQ multiplex PCR. Among roughly 80,000 clones, 91% were seen once, and the ten largest hold 1.5% to 2%. The sequenced sample was peripheral blood. The receptors here all came from a woman in her forties or fifties in a cohort sampled during active COVID-19.

This chain joins TRBV19 and TRBJ1-4, with 8 bases identical to TRBD1. The V and J ends lost 6 bases and 8 bases, in that order; junction bases with no gene match: 5. Germline CDR1 reads LNHDA; CDR2 reads SQIVND (reference sequence). The CDR3 has 13 amino acids. The CDR3, as DNA: TGTGCCAGTAGGACAGGGGTGCGGGAAAAACTGTTTTTT. This codes for CASRTGVREKLFF.

The chain combines TRBV7-3 with TRBJ2-5, with D possibly being TRBD2 (6 bases). From germline, CDR1 is SGHTA and CDR2 FQGTGA. Between the trimmed V and J ends, which lost 4 bases and 0 bases, there was a span of 12 bases. The CDR3 is 15 amino acids. The CDR3 coding sequence is TGTGCCAGCAGCTCCAACGCGGGGTACCAAGAGACCCAGTACTTC. It translates to CASSSNAGYQETQYF.

This sequence joins TRBV7-3 and TRBJ2-1, with D possibly matching TRBD2 (5 bases). The CDR3 is 14 residues long. Germline CDR1 and CDR2: SGHTA and FQGTGA. With 5 bases removed from V and 3 bases from J, the gap between germline ends came to 11 bases. CDR3 in amino acids: CASSSGTFYNEQFF. CDR3 nucleotide sequence: TGTGCCAGCAGCAGCGGAACGTTCTACAATGAGCAGTTCTTC.

The chain has TRBV9 and TRBJ2-7; D possibly corresponds to TRBD2 (5 bases). Trimming took off 0 bases at V and 2 bases at J, with 15 bases between the two ends. This CDR3 is 16 amino acids long. CDR1 SGDLS and CDR2 YYNGEE come from the germline V gene. The CDR3 loop reads CASSVGVTTLTYEQYF. The CDR3 DNA reads TGTGCCAGCAGCGTAGGGGTGACTACCCTCACCTACGAGCAGTACTTC.

The sample holds one count of this clone. The CDR3 region has the DNA TGTGCCAGCAGCCTCGAGGGTTGGAGGGATTCACCCCTCCACTTT. Encoded protein: CASSLEGWRDSPLHF. The chain uses TRBV5-4 and TRBJ1-6; D is unclear. Trimming took 4 bases from V and 8 from J, leaving 16 bases between them. Per the germline V gene, CDR1 is SGHNT and CDR2 is YYREEE (reference sequence). The CDR3 is 15 amino acids.

The chain recombines TRBV6-5 with TRBJ2-7; 7 nucleotides align to TRBD1. The junction had 7 bases not matched to a gene; V was cut back by 11 bases and J by 0 bases. Germline CDR1 is MNHEY and CDR2 is SVGAGI. CDR3 length: 13 amino acids. In DNA form, the CDR3 reads TGTGCCTCCAAGGGGGCGAGCTCCTACGAGCAGTACTTC. Encoded protein: CASKGASSYEQYF.

The chain employs TRBV29-1 and TRBJ2-3; tentatively, D is TRBD2 (5 bases). Trimming shortened V by 3 bases and J by 1 base, and 11 bases separated the two germline ends. This CDR3 region has 14 residues. Germline loops: CDR1 SQVTM, CDR2 ANQGSEA. CDR3 sequence reads: CSVDRWRGTDTQYF. The CDR3 bases are TGCAGCGTTGATCGGTGGCGGGGCACAGATACGCAGTATTTT.

The J gene is TRBJ1-5, the V gene TRBV4-2, with 8 bases that match TRBD1. Unmatched junction bases numbered 4, after V lost 1 base and J lost 5 bases. Germline CDR1 and CDR2: LGHNA and YNFKEQ. This CDR3 contains 15 residues. The CDR3 here is CASSQGDRGYQPQHF. CDR3 bases: TGTGCCAGCAGCCAAGGAGACAGGGGCTATCAGCCCCAGCATTTT.

The chain has TRBV13 and TRBJ1-1, with D tentatively TRBD1 (6 bases). V lost 0 bases and J 1 base, leaving 9 bases between the germline ends. From germline, CDR1 is PRHDT and CDR2 FYEKMQ (reference sequence). The CDR3 extends over 15 amino acids. The CDR3 sequence is CASSLGFRGNTEAFF. The DNA for the CDR3 is TGTGCCAGCAGCTTAGGATTCAGGGGGAACACTGAAGCTTTCTTT.

This CDR3 reads CASSLRLAPGGELFF. CDR3 nucleotides: TGTGCCAGCAGCCTCAGACTAGCTCCAGGAGGGGAGCTGTTTTTT. V is TRBV5-6 and J is TRBJ2-2; 7 bases line up with TRBD2. V lost 4 bases and J lost 8; bases outside the gene matches: 11. This CDR3 spans 15 amino acids. CDR1 SGHDT and CDR2 YYEEEE come from the germline V gene.

This clone was detected once. V and J are TRBV12-3 or TRBV12-4 and TRBJ2-7; 8 bases are shared with TRBD1. V gave up 1 base and J gave up 6 bases; unmatched junction bases: 2. This CDR3 is 13 amino acids long. CDR3 amino acids: CASSLGQGSEQYF. CDR3 coding DNA: TGTGCCAGCAGTTTAGGACAGGGGAGCGAGCAGTACTTC.

The V gene is TRBV27, the J gene TRBJ1-1; 8 nucleotides match TRBD1. The CDR3 is made up of 16 amino acids. With 6 bases clipped from V and 4 bases from J, the junction kept 13 bases outside the gene matches. The V gene's germline CDR1 is MNHEY and CDR2 SMNVEV (reference sequence). CDR3: CASRLHRGSVGTEAFF. CDR3 bases: TGTGCCAGCAGACTGCACAGGGGGTCGGTTGGCACTGAAGCTTTCTTT.

This sequence joins TRBV30 and TRBJ2-5; 8 bases line up with TRBD1. V shed 2 bases and J 5 bases; nucleotides not matched to a gene: 7. The germline V gene has CDR1 GTSNPN and CDR2 SVGIG (reference sequence). The CDR3 sequence is 14 residues long. CDR3 amino acids: CAWSNRGRWETQYF. CDR3 nucleotides: TGTGCCTGGAGTAACAGGGGGAGGTGGGAGACCCAGTACTTC. The complete variable domain, with remaining parts taken from reference TRBV30 and TRBJ2-5, reads SQTIHQWPATLVQPVGSPLSLECTVEGTSNPNLYWYRQAAGRGLQLLFYSVGIGQISSEVPQNLSASRPQDRQFILSSKKLLLSDSGFYLCAWSNRGRWETQYFGPGTRLLVL.

V usage is TRBV5-4 and J usage is TRBJ2-3, with TRBD2 identical over 9 bases. Germline V lookup: CDR1 SGHNT, CDR2 YYREEE (reference sequence). CDR3 length: 15 residues. V shed 4 bases, J shed 0 bases, and the junction held 3 bases outside the gene matches. CDR3 DNA sequence: TGTGCCAGCAGCCAAGGACTAGCGAGCACAGATACGCAGTATTTT. Translation: CASSQGLASTDTQYF.

The chain employs TRBV18 and TRBJ2-1; 11 nucleotides match TRBD2. V lost 6 bases to trimming and J lost 4 bases; unmatched junction nucleotides: 11. The CDR3 covers 17 residues. Germline lookup yields CDR1 KGHSH and CDR2 LQKENI. The CDR3 nucleotides read TGTGCCAGCTCGCAGGGTAGCGGGAGGGCCACTTACAATGAGCAGTTCTTC. It specifies CASSQGSGRATYNEQFF.

The chain links TRBV5-1 to TRBJ1-2; perhaps TRBD1 as D (6 bases). The CDR3 totals 17 residues. V was cut by 0 bases and J by 4 bases, with 19 bases left in between. Germline CDR1 is SGHRS and CDR2 is YFSETQ. This CDR3 is CASSLAGGPTPSYGYTF. The DNA for the CDR3 is TGCGCCAGCAGCTTGGCCGGGGGGCCGACACCCTCCTATGGCTACACCTTC.

The J gene is TRBJ2-7, the V gene TRBV30, with D perhaps matching TRBD2 (5 bases). The CDR3 consists of 12 residues. Germline CDR1 GTSNPN, CDR2 SVGIG (reference sequence). V was pared by 0 bases and J by 7 bases, with 10 bases between. The CDR3 here is CAWSVLGGEQYF. CDR3 in DNA: TGTGCCTGGAGTGTCCTGGGCGGGGAGCAGTACTTC.

The chain combines TRBV28 with TRBJ1-6, with 9 bases matching TRBD1. Germline V CDR1 and CDR2: MDHEN, SYDVKM. This CDR3 is built from 15 residues. The J segment lost 7 bases and the V segment lost 3 bases, leaving 4 bases of the junction unmatched. CDR3: CASSFGDRANSPLHF. CDR3 nucleotides: TGTGCCAGCAGTTTCGGGGACAGGGCGAATTCACCCCTCCACTTT.

This chain connects TRBV2 to TRBJ1-4, with TRBD1 matching over 9 bases. The V gene's germline CDR1 is SNHLY and CDR2 FYNNEI. CDR3 size: 17 residues. V lost 3 bases, J lost 8 bases, and 13 bases stayed unmatched. CDR3 sequence (DNA): TGTGCCAGCAGTGACCGGGACAGGGCGGAGGGGGGGGAAAAACTGTTTTTT. Its protein product is CASSDRDRAEGGEKLFF. Complete variable domain (other parts from reference TRBV2 and TRBJ1-4): EPEVTQTPSHQVTQMGQEVILRCVPISNHLYFYWYRQILGQKVEFLVSFYNNEISEKSEIFDDQFSVERPDGSNFTLKIRSTKLEDSAMYFCASSDRDRAEGGEKLFFGSGTQLSVL.

The chain couples TRBV3-1 (or the pseudogene TRBV3-2) to TRBJ1-4, with a tentative D call TRBD1 (5 bases). Germline lookup yields CDR1 LGHDT and CDR2 YNNKEL (reference sequence). Trimming cost V 0 bases and J 4 bases, with 15 bases left between them. This CDR3 region has 17 residues. CDR3 DNA: TGTGCCAGCAGCCAAGAGGGCACAGCCGGGGGTAATGAAAAACTGTTTTTT. Its protein product is CASSQEGTAGGNEKLFF.

V and J are TRBV2 and TRBJ1-5; 7 bases map to TRBD1. V dropped 2 bases and J dropped 6; count of bases not matched to a gene: 4. CDR3 length: 14 residues. CDR1 SNHLY and CDR2 FYNNEI come from the germline V gene. The CDR3 here is CASSEQGVGQPQHF. CDR3 DNA: TGTGCCAGCAGTGAACAGGGGGTAGGTCAGCCCCAGCATTTT.

This chain links TRBV23-1 with TRBJ1-1, with D hard to call. TRBV23-1 is designated an ORF whose function remains uncertain. The CDR3 sequence is 12 residues long. V lost 8 bases, J lost 4 bases, and 11 bases lay in between. DNA of the CDR3: TGCGCCAGCCGACACTTCCCCACTGAAGCTTTCTTT. The encoded protein is CASRHFPTEAFF.

This chain connects TRBV4-1 to TRBJ2-3; 12 bases are a match to TRBD1. Germline CDR1 reads MGHRA; CDR2 reads YSYEKL. With V trimmed by 0 bases and J by 3 bases, 4 bases remained unmatched. CDR3 size: 17 residues. The DNA for the CDR3 is TGCGCCAGCAGCCAAGAAACGGGACAGGGGGCAACAGATACGCAGTATTTT. This encodes CASSQETGQGATDTQYF.

The chain recombines TRBV29-1 with TRBJ2-3; the match to TRBD2 covers 10 bases. The CDR3 sequence is 17 residues long. Germline V lookup: CDR1 SQVTM, CDR2 ANQGSEA. The J segment lost 8 bases and the V segment lost 3 bases, leaving 17 bases of the junction unmatched. CDR3 sequence: CSVDELFPGTSDATQYF. As DNA, the CDR3 is TGCAGCGTTGACGAGTTGTTTCCCGGGACTAGCGATGCTACGCAGTATTTT.

The chain recombines TRBV30 with TRBJ1-1; TRBD1 is a possible D gene (5 bases). Germline CDR1 reads GTSNPN; CDR2 reads SVGIG (reference sequence). This CDR3 has 11 amino acids. V lost 3 bases to trimming and J lost 11 bases, with 13 bases between them. The CDR3 DNA sequence: TGTGCCTGGAGAAAGGGGCGAGAGGCTTTCTTT. Its translation is CAWRKGREAFF.